Below, 19 T cell receptor beta chains from the same sample are listed, as sequenced in a study of blood T cell repertoires in COVID-19. Method: immunoSEQ multiplex PCR; TCRdb's copy keeps in-frame clones and lacks some. Here the sample spans roughly 100,000 clones, over 65% being singletons. The specimen sequenced was peripheral blood. These receptor sequences come from a man older than 75 with COVID-19, enrolled during active disease.

The CDR3, as DNA: TGTGCCAGCAGGGGGAGCTCGCTTTCGGAGCAGTACTTC. It codes for CASRGSSLSEQYF. This chain uses TRBV6-5 with TRBJ2-7, with D possibly being TRBD2 (5 bases). In germline, CDR1 is MNHEY, CDR2 SVGAGI. V was trimmed by 6 bases and J by 7 bases, leaving 16 bases between them. This CDR3 comprises 13 residues.

The chain links TRBV5-6 to TRBJ2-1; 8 bases agree with TRBD2. Germline CDR1 and CDR2: SGHDT and YYEEEE. The CDR3 sequence is 17 residues long. J lost 4 bases, V lost 4 bases, and 13 bases had no gene match. CDR3 nucleotides: TGTGCCAGCAGCCATGGTGAAGCGGGAGTACTATACAATGAGCAGTTCTTC. Protein: CASSHGEAGVLYNEQFF.

This chain connects TRBV19 to TRBJ2-3; possibly TRBD1 for D (5 bases). Looked up from germline, CDR1 is LNHDA and CDR2 is SQIVND (reference sequence). V was pared by 5 bases and J by 4 bases, with 13 bases between. The CDR3 is 14 amino acids. The CDR3 sequence is CASSPRQGADTQYF. CDR3 nucleotide sequence: TGTGCCAGTAGTCCCCGGCAGGGCGCAGATACGCAGTATTTT.

This rearrangement joins TRBV6-6 to TRBJ1-4, with 7 nucleotides matching TRBD1. The CDR3 is 14 residues long. J gave up 8 bases and V 6 bases, and 9 bases lay outside the gene matches. CDR1 is MNHNY, CDR2 SVGAGI, per germline (reference sequence). This CDR3 reads CASSPRQGREKLFF. The CDR3 region has the DNA TGTGCCAGCAGCCCCCGACAGGGAAGGGAAAAACTGTTTTTT.

The rearrangement uses TRBV29-1 and TRBJ1-1; 8 bases are shared with TRBD1. The CDR3 consists of 12 residues. Germline lookup yields CDR1 SQVTM and CDR2 ANQGSEA. The V and J ends lost 5 bases and 6 bases, in that order; junction bases with no gene match: 5. In DNA form, the CDR3 reads TGCAGCGTTTCTACAGGGGGGGCTGAAGCTTTCTTT. As protein: CSVSTGGAEAFF.

This clone has just a few counts. The V call is TRBV9, the J call TRBJ2-1; D gene unclear. This CDR3 has 14 residues. Trimming took off 0 bases at V and 4 bases at J, with 8 bases between the two ends. Per the germline V gene, CDR1 is SGDLS and CDR2 is YYNGEE. CDR3 sequence: CASSVEPEYNEQFF. DNA for the CDR3: TGTGCCAGCAGCGTAGAGCCGGAGTACAATGAGCAGTTCTTC.

The table lists this clone with a count of one. DNA for the CDR3: TGTGCCAGCAGTTCCGATATGGAGCAGTCCTACGAGCAGTACTTC. Translated: CASSSDMEQSYEQYF. The J gene is TRBJ2-7, the V gene TRBV28; D unresolved. The CDR3 loop spans 15 amino acids. V lost 4 bases and J lost 1, with 14 bases in between. Germline V gives CDR1 MDHEN, CDR2 SYDVKM.

This clone was detected only once. The rearrangement uses TRBV19 and TRBJ1-2; D perhaps matches TRBD1 (5 bases). Looked up from germline, CDR1 is LNHDA and CDR2 is SQIVND (reference sequence). Trimming pared 8 bases from V and 6 bases from J, leaving 16 bases between. The CDR3 totals 13 residues. The CDR3 spells CASHPRGDNGYTF. CDR3 DNA sequence: TGTGCCAGTCACCCTCGGGGGGATAATGGCTACACCTTC. Variable domain in full (rest from reference TRBV19 and TRBJ1-2): DGGITQSPKYLFRKEGQNVTLSCEQNLNHDAMYWYRQDPGQGLRLIYYSQIVNDFQKGDIAEGYSVSREKKESFPLTVTSAQKNPTAFYLCASHPRGDNGYTFGSGTRLTVV.

V is TRBV6-2 or TRBV6-3 and J is TRBJ2-1; possibly TRBD1 for D (6 bases). The CDR3 contains 13 residues. V gave up 5 bases and J gave up 4 bases, with 9 bases separating them. Germline V lookup: CDR1 MNHEY, CDR2 SVGEGT. The CDR3 region is CASSADSYNEQFF. DNA of the CDR3: TGTGCCAGCAGTGCGGACAGTTACAATGAGCAGTTCTTC.

This clone was counted once. The chain has TRBV28 and TRBJ1-2; 7 positions match TRBD1. After removal of 7 bases from V and 5 bases from J, the junction contained 13 bases not matched to a gene. CDR1 MDHEN and CDR2 SYDVKM come from the germline V gene. CDR3 length: 15 amino acids. The CDR3 nucleotides read TGTGCCAGCACCCTATCCGCCGGGACAGTATATGGCTACACCTTC. Encoded protein: CASTLSAGTVYGYTF.

This clone was detected a few times. The J gene is TRBJ2-7, the V gene TRBV6-1, with a tentative D call TRBD2 (6 bases). The V gene lost 2 bases and the J gene lost 1 base, with 9 bases spanning the gap. Looked up from germline, CDR1 is MNHNS and CDR2 is SASEGT. This CDR3 comprises 14 residues. The CDR3 coding sequence is TGTGCCAGCAGTGAAAGAGGGACTTCCTACGAGCAGTACTTC. Protein product: CASSERGTSYEQYF.

The chain carries TRBV7-2 and TRBJ2-3; D possibly corresponds to TRBD2 (6 bases). Germline loops: CDR1 SGHTA, CDR2 FQGNSA. This CDR3 is built from 12 residues. Trimming took 1 base from V and 8 from J, leaving 7 bases between them. CDR3 nucleotide sequence: TGTGCCAGCAGCTTAGGGGGAGGTACGCAGTATTTT. Protein: CASSLGGGTQYF. Filled out from reference TRBV7-2 and TRBJ2-3, the complete variable domain reads GAGVSQSPSNKVTEKGKDVELRCDPISGHTALYWYRQSLGQGLEFLIYFQGNSAPDKSGLPSDRFSAERTGGSVSTLTIQRTQQEDSAVYLCASSLGGGTQYFGPGTRLTVL.

The rearrangement uses TRBV7-8 and TRBJ2-7; TRBD2 aligns across 8 bases. There are 18 residues in the CDR3. The trim removed 3 bases at V and 5 bases at J, leaving 18 bases unmatched. Germline-derived CDR1 and CDR2 are SGHVS and FQNEAQ. The CDR3 region has the DNA TGTGCCAGCAGCTTGAGGTCGCCCCTCCAAGCGGGGGAGAACGAGCAGTACTTC. It specifies CASSLRSPLQAGENEQYF.

The gene calls are TRBV5-1 and TRBJ2-7; D is possibly TRBD1 (6 bases). Per germline, CDR1 SGHRS and CDR2 YFSETQ. The V end was cut by 4 bases, the J end by 2 bases, with 10 bases between. CDR3 length: 13 residues. CDR3 protein: CASSAGQPYEQYF. CDR3 sequence (DNA): TGCGCCAGCAGCGCCGGACAGCCCTACGAGCAGTACTTC. Full variable domain (remainder filled in from reference TRBV5-1 and TRBJ2-7): KAGVTQTPRYLIKTRGQQVTLSCSPISGHRSVSWYQQTPGQGLQFLFEYFSETQRNKGNFPGRFSGRQFSNSRSEMNVSTLELGDSALYLCASSAGQPYEQYFGPGTRLTVT.

V and J are TRBV7-2 and TRBJ2-2, with D perhaps matching TRBD2 (5 bases). V was pared by 1 base and J by 3 bases, with 9 bases between. Germline CDR1 is SGHTA and CDR2 is FQGNSA. CDR3 length: 15 residues. The DNA for the CDR3 is TGTGCCAGCAGCTTAGGTACTAGTCACACCGGGGAGCTGTTTTTT. Its protein is CASSLGTSHTGELFF.

The CDR3 loop reads CASKKGPPGNEQFF. DNA of the CDR3: TGTGCCAGTAAGAAAGGACCCCCAGGGAATGAGCAGTTCTTC. This chain links TRBV19 with TRBJ2-1; D may be TRBD1 (5 bases). Germline assignment: CDR1 LNHDA and CDR2 SQIVND (reference sequence). This CDR3 contains 14 residues. The V end was cut by 7 bases, the J end by 7 bases, with 17 bases between.

This sequence joins TRBV18 and TRBJ1-2; 7 bases match TRBD1. J gave up 4 bases and V 4 bases, and 3 bases lay outside the gene matches. CDR1 KGHSH and CDR2 LQKENI come from the germline V gene. The CDR3 sequence is 13 residues long. CDR3 sequence reads: CASSQGGGYGYTF. CDR3 DNA sequence: TGTGCCAGCTCACAAGGGGGCGGCTATGGCTACACCTTC. The entire variable domain, with the rest obtained from reference TRBV18 and TRBJ1-2, is as follows: NAGVMQNPRHLVRRRGQEARLRCSPMKGHSHVYWYRQLPEEGLKFMVYLQKENIIDESGMPKERFSAEFPKEGPSILRIQQVVRGDSAAYFCASSQGGGYGYTFGSGTRLTVV.

The V call is TRBV4-2, the J call TRBJ1-2, with 10 bases identical to TRBD1. V trimming: 0 bases; J trimming: 3 bases; junction bases outside the gene matches: 7. The length of the CDR3 is 17 residues. CDR1 and CDR2 from the germline V gene are LGHNA and YNFKEQ. CDR3 nucleotide sequence: TGTGCCAGCAGCCAAGATCCGGGACAGGGGATTGACTATGGCTACACCTTC. Its protein is CASSQDPGQGIDYGYTF.

The chain has TRBV10-1 and TRBJ1-1, with 8 bases lining up with TRBD1. The CDR3 covers 13 residues. The germline V gene encodes CDR1 WNHNN and CDR2 SYGVQD (reference sequence). Unmatched junction bases numbered 7, after V lost 6 bases and J lost 7 bases. The CDR3 region is CASRSTGADEAFF. As DNA, the CDR3 is TGCGCCAGCAGGTCGACAGGGGCGGATGAAGCTTTCTTT.